This T cell receptor (beta chain) originates from a study of OX40 agonist ivuxolimab in advanced cancers. With regard to the full study: Ivuxolimab, which targeted the costimulatory receptor OX40 (CD134), was an agonistic, fully human IgG2 monoclonal antibody. The monotherapy dose-escalation portion (N ≈ 50 patients) of the phase I ivuxolimab trial is reported in the paper. Intravenous ivuxolimab was administered to patients every 2 weeks at six dose levels: 0.01, 0.1, 0.3, 1.5, 3 and 10 mg/kg. Patients were allowed to have had prior anti-PD-1, anti-PD-L1 or anti-CTLA-4 therapy, and approximately 40% of the dose-escalation patients had been treated with checkpoint inhibitors. Three dose-escalation patients achieved partial responses, one with hepatocellular carcinoma and two with cutaneous melanoma. Among the roughly 52 dose-escalation patients, about 20 had hepatocellular carcinoma, about 15 melanoma, 9 renal cell carcinoma and 9 head and neck cancer. In the dose-escalation cohort, 70% to 85% of patients were male, and the mean age was roughly 56 years with a range of about 20 to 80. The point of sequencing TCRbeta in the periphery was to test whether ivuxolimab changed TCR sequence diversity and drove clonal T-cell expansion. The paper as a whole reports these results and caveats: At doses from 0.1 to 3.0 mg/kg, clonal expansion was seen in both CD4+ and CD8+ blood T cells between baseline and week 6. In the 0.1-3.0 mg/kg groups, partial responders had among the lowest normalized peripheral clonal expansion, particularly in CD8+ T cells. Which antigens the clonally expanded peripheral T cells were specific for was not determined. After ivuxolimab, expanded clones were on average more numerous among CD8+ T cells than among CD4+ T cells. Low levels of normalized T-cell clonal expansion were also shown by some nonresponding patients.

Patients with autoimmune disease history or receiving systemic immunosuppression were excluded from the trial. Peripheral blood for TCR sequencing was drawn from every dose cohort at baseline, at cycle 4 day 1 and at cycle 7 day 1. The samples were taken from a phase I, first-in-human, multicenter, open-label dose-escalation trial of ivuxolimab. Adults with locally advanced or metastatic melanoma, renal cell carcinoma, hepatocellular carcinoma or head and neck squamous cell carcinoma were enrolled in the trial. Before TCR sequencing, CD4+ T cells and CD8+ T cells were sorted from peripheral blood as separate populations. On this clone itself: The antigen this receptor binds is unknown. Base qualities are not at hand, and no much larger clone is one base apart.

Measured from the cysteine to the phenylalanine, the CDR3 is 15 residues long. Here the CDR3 DNA is all that survives: 45 bases in frame from base 1. The germline V gene (reference sequence) gives CDR1 as LNHDA and CDR2 as SQIVND. The V end loses 1 base and the J end loses 2 bases, and a stretch of 8 bases separates them. For sequencing of the TCRbeta CDR3 region, genomic DNA was extracted from the sorted cells. TCRbeta CDR3 regions were sequenced using the immunoSEQ Assay. TCRdb took this table from immuneACCESS and kept in-frame rearrangements with V and J called. Such tables lack part of the clones; where checked against another copy, unresolved V genes explain under half of the gap, and the rest is unexplained. Across this sample there are some 130,000 clones, with roughly nine tenths seen only once. The biggest ten clones account for about 0.55% of the sample.

The chain employs TRBV19 and TRBJ1-4; the D gene remains uncertain. The specimen comprised CD4+ or CD8+ T cells sorted from blood, sampled in a trial of the OX40 agonist ivuxolimab. The sequence was obtained from an adult with an advanced solid tumor such as melanoma, head and neck, liver or kidney cancer. The sequence in DNA is TGTGCCAGTAGTATAGCAAGGCTTACTAATGAAAAACTGTTTTTT. Translated, it gives CASSIARLTNEKLFF. With the portions outside the CDR3 filled from the reference TRBV19 and TRBJ1-4 genes, the complete variable region becomes DGGITQSPKYLFRKEGQNVTLSCEQNLNHDAMYWYRQDPGQGLRLIYYSQIVNDFQKGDIAEGYSVSREKKESFPLTVTSAQKNPTAFYLCASSIARLTNEKLFFGSGTQLSVL.